One sample yielded the 10 T cell receptor beta chains listed below, sequenced in a study of T cell repertoires in ileal Crohn's disease. Time point in this sample: proximal margin of the surgical specimen (macroscopically non-inflamed). Measured with immunoSEQ multiplex PCR; TCRdb has only the in-frame clones, and not every one. The table lists about 7,200 clones, just under 80% of them singletons. Specimen: ileal tissue. The receptors were sampled from an adult with Crohn's disease.

This chain joins TRBV28 and TRBJ1-5; D gene ambiguous. Trimming removed 5 bases at V and 4 bases at J, with 9 bases between. This CDR3 is built from 13 residues. Germline V lookup: CDR1 MDHEN, CDR2 SYDVKM. Written as DNA, the CDR3 is TGTGCCAGCAGTGGCCAGAGGAATCAGCCCCAGCATTTT. Translated, it gives CASSGQRNQPQHF.

By frequency in the sample, this clone is medium-sized. The rearrangement joins TRBV27 to TRBJ2-1, with 8 bases lining up with TRBD1. V dropped 3 bases and J dropped 2; count of bases not matched to a gene: 3. The CDR3 runs 15 residues. Germline assignment: CDR1 MNHEY and CDR2 SMNVEV (reference sequence). The CDR3 is CASSFGQGTYNEQFF. In DNA, the CDR3 is TGTGCCAGCAGTTTTGGACAGGGAACCTACAATGAGCAGTTCTTC.

This clone has more than one count but fewer than ten. The chain has TRBV27 and TRBJ1-4; 10 bases line up with TRBD1. The CDR3 totals 19 residues. CDR1 MNHEY and CDR2 SMNVEV come from the germline V gene (reference sequence). After removal of 4 bases from V and 7 bases from J, the junction contained 18 bases not matched to a gene. CDR3 DNA sequence: TGTGCCAGCAGTTCAAACCTCGTCCCGGGACAGGGGTCAGGTGAAAAACTGTTTTTT. This codes for CASSSNLVPGQGSGEKLFF.

This chain uses TRBV18 with TRBJ1-1; D gene unclear. The CDR3 extends over 12 amino acids. Trimming took off 10 bases at V and 4 bases at J, with 13 bases between the two ends. Germline CDR1 and CDR2: KGHSH and LQKENI. CDR3 in amino acids: CATGVDATEAFF. For the CDR3, the DNA is TGTGCCACCGGAGTGGACGCCACTGAAGCTTTCTTT. Based on the CDR3 plus reference TRBV18 and TRBJ1-1, the full variable domain is NAGVMQNPRHLVRRRGQEARLRCSPMKGHSHVYWYRQLPEEGLKFMVYLQKENIIDESGMPKERFSAEFPKEGPSILRIQQVVRGDSAAYFCATGVDATEAFFGQGTRLTVV.

The chain has TRBV29-1 and TRBJ2-2; D remains ambiguous. CDR3 size: 11 residues. The germline V gene encodes CDR1 SQVTM and CDR2 ANQGSEA. Trimming removed 6 bases at V and 6 bases at J, with 8 bases between. The CDR3 loop is CSVARAGELFF. DNA of the CDR3: TGCAGCGTCGCCCGGGCCGGGGAGCTGTTTTTT.

The rearrangement uses TRBV6-1 and TRBJ2-1, with 11 bases aligning to TRBD2. There are 15 residues in the CDR3. Per germline, CDR1 MNHNS and CDR2 SASEGT. The V segment lost 2 bases and the J segment 7 bases; nucleotides outside the gene matches: 4. DNA of the CDR3: TGTGCCAGCAGTGAAAAAACTAGCGGGAGTAATGAGCAGTTCTTC. It is translated as CASSEKTSGSNEQFF.

This rearrangement joins TRBV9 to TRBJ1-1, with TRBD1 identical over 9 bases. Germline CDR1 is SGDLS and CDR2 is YYNGEE. V was clipped by 2 bases and J by 4 bases; unmatched bases: 9. This CDR3 has 16 residues. CDR3 nucleotide sequence: TGTGCCAGCAGCGTCGGTGGACAGGGGCGCCGCACTGAAGCTTTCTTT. Amino acid sequence: CASSVGGQGRRTEAFF.

V is TRBV30 and J is TRBJ1-5, with 10 bases fitting TRBD1. Looked up from germline, CDR1 is GTSNPN and CDR2 is SVGIG (reference sequence). Unmatched junction bases numbered 9, after V lost 5 bases and J lost 11 bases. The CDR3 contains 13 residues. The CDR3 bases are TGTGCCTGGGCTCCGGGACAGGGGAAGGCCCAGCATTTT. Its translation is CAWAPGQGKAQHF.

The rearrangement uses TRBV5-1 and TRBJ1-1, with D maybe TRBD1 (6 bases). V dropped 4 bases and J dropped 5 bases, with 21 bases sitting between them. Germline assignment: CDR1 SGHRS and CDR2 YFSETQ. This CDR3 contains 16 residues. As DNA, the CDR3 is TGCGCCAGCAGCCCCGTGAGGGGGGCCCGGGGGACTGAAGCTTTCTTT. This gives the protein CASSPVRGARGTEAFF.

The chain links TRBV11-3 to TRBJ1-3; no reliable D call. The V and J ends lost 5 bases and 2 bases respectively, with 13 bases between them. CDR1 is SGHNT and CDR2 is YENEEA in the germline V gene. The CDR3 is 15 amino acids. The CDR3, as DNA: TGTGCCAGCAGCCATCGGACCCGTGCTGGAAACACCATATATTTT. It yields the protein CASSHRTRAGNTIYF.